This T cell receptor beta chain emerged from a study of somatic mutations in cytotoxic T cells in rheumatoid arthritis. General study findings and limits: Reported slight underrepresentation of TRBV07 in rheumatoid arthritis patients was not subjected to multiple-comparison adjustment.

The germline gives CDR1 LNHDA, CDR2 SQIVND (reference sequence). With 3 bases removed from V and 2 bases from J, the gap between germline ends came to 7 bases. The CDR3 has 14 residues. The repertoire was sequenced with immunoSEQ multiplex PCR; TCRdb's copy has only in-frame clones and lacks some. The sample lists 12,000 or so clones; approximately 73% were seen once. This clone was found a few times. Its antigen is unknown. The sample holds other DNA sequences that translate to the same CDR3. CD4+ cells and CD8+ cells were each obtained through positive magnetic bead selection, and their purity was assessed by flow cytometry.

This clonotype originated in a woman aged 40 to 49 in good health. What was sequenced was CD8+ T cells sorted from blood. The rearrangement joins TRBV19 to TRBJ2-2; perhaps TRBD2 as D (5 bases). The CDR3 DNA reads TGTGCCAGTAGTATTGGAGGAAACACCGGGGAGCTGTTTTTT. This sequence encodes CASSIGGNTGELFF.